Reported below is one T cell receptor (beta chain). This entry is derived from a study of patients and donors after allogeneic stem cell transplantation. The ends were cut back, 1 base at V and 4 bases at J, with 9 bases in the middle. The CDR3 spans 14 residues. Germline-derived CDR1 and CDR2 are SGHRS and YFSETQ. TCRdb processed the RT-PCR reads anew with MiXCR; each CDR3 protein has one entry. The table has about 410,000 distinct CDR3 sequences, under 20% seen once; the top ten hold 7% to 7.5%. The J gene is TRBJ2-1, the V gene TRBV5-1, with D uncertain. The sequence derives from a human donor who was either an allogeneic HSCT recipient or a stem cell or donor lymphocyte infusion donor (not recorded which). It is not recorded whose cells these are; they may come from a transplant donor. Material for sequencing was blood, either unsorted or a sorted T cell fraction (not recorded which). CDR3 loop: CASSLPPRYNEQFF. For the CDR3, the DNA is TGCGCCAGCAGCTTGCCTCCCCGGTACAATGAGCAGTTCTTC.